This entry describes one TCR beta chain. The antigen is unknown. The CDR3 is 14 residues long. The J segment lost 5 bases and the V segment lost 6 bases, leaving 7 bases of the junction unmatched. Germline CDR1 and CDR2: SNHLY and FYNNEI. Here immunoSEQ multiplex PCR was the method, and the copy in TCRdb shows in-frame clones only, minus some. The data show more than 100,000 clones, 75% to 95% seen once. The sample originates from a study of T cell responses to AZD1222 COVID-19 vaccine. General observations from the study: Clonal diversity may have been underestimated, and the donors were mostly white British, with more females than males.

The clonotype comes from an adult who received the AZD1222 COVID-19 vaccine. The V call is TRBV2, the J call TRBJ2-3, with 8 bases lining up with TRBD2. The sample consisted of peripheral blood, taken 28 days after the second AZD1222 dose. CDR3 amino acids: CASRTGGAGDTQYF. The CDR3 DNA reads TGTGCCAGCAGGACCGGGGGGGCAGGAGATACGCAGTATTTT. Drawing the rest from reference TRBV2 and TRBJ2-3, the complete variable domain is EPEVTQTPSHQVTQMGQEVILRCVPISNHLYFYWYRQILGQKVEFLVSFYNNEISEKSEIFDDQFSVERPDGSNFTLKIRSTKLEDSAMYFCASRTGGAGDTQYFGPGTRLTVL.